A selection of T cell receptor beta chains follows, all from one sample in a study of CD8+CD57+ T cells in acquired aplastic anemia. TCRdb re-derived calls from the reads in MiXCR, one entry per CDR3 protein. The sample gives about 98,000 distinct CDR3 sequences, roughly two thirds of which show up once; about 62% is in the top ten. Sequencing was carried out using sorted CD4+, CD8+, or CD8+CD57+ T cells (not recorded which) from PBMCs. These receptors all stem from a human donor with aplastic anemia. Both conserved end residues are part of each CDR3. A D gene is named only where the DNA matches it firmly. The size field is filled for only some rows; it gives once, few, many or a size class.

NA,TRBJ2-7,NA,TRBV19,CATSQRDGAYEQYF,TGTGCCACCAGCCAACGGGACGGAGCCTACGAGCAGTACTTC
TRBD1,TRBJ2-5,few,TRBV20-1,CSAAGGADAQYF,TGCAGTGCCGCAGGGGGCGCCGATGCCCAGTACTTC
NA,TRBJ2-7,few,TRBV20-1,CSARAAELLEQYF,TGCAGTGCGAGAGCAGCGGAATTGCTAGAGCAGTACTTC
TRBD1,TRBJ2-7,few,TRBV6-1,CASSDTGTASYEQYF,TGTGCCAGCAGCGATACCGGGACAGCCTCCTACGAGCAGTACTTC
NA,TRBJ2-5,many,TRBV6-2/TRBV6-3,CASSYVGYQETQYF,TGTGCCAGCAGTTACGTAGGGTACCAAGAGACCCAGTACTTC
TRBD1,TRBJ2-7,many,TRBV15,CATSRETGAYEQYF,TGTGCCACCAGCAGAGAGACAGGGGCCTACGAGCAGTACTTC
NA,TRBJ2-1,NA,TRBV24-1,CATSADFEQFF,TGTGCCACCAGTGCGGATTTTGAGCAGTTCTTC
NA,TRBJ2-7,NA,TRBV6-1,CASTNPGFEQYF,TGTGCCAGCACCAATCCGGGGTTCGAGCAGTACTTC
TRBD1,TRBJ2-5,NA,TRBV12-3/TRBV12-4,CASRHRGETQYF,TGTGCCAGCAGGCACAGGGGAGAGACCCAGTACTTC
TRBD2,TRBJ2-5,NA,TRBV7-7,CASSRAGPRETQYF,TGTGCTAGCAGCCGAGCGGGACCTCGAGAGACCCAGTACTTC
NA,TRBJ2-7,NA,TRBV28,CASSFPGSSYEQYF,TGTGCCAGCAGTTTTCCAGGGAGCTCCTACGAGCAGTACTTC